The clone carrying this T cell receptor (beta chain) appeared a few times. The sample is drawn from a study of blood T cells in healthy people across ages. It was with a sample-barcoded 5' primer and a J-beta primer mix that a second PCR of about 7 to 12 cycles was run. With 12 random nucleotides, a template-switch adaptor tagged each individual cDNA molecule. CDR3-containing paired-end reads numbered at least 2.5 million in each sample. Each CDR3 protein gets one entry after TCRdb re-called the 5' RACE reads with MiXCR. The table shows under 1,000,000 distinct CDR3 sequences, with under 40% occurring only once. This sequence originates from a man younger than 35 in good health. The sequenced sample consisted of blood.

CDR3 nucleotide sequence: TGCGCCAGCAGCTCGACCCAAGGGGGGATCAAAGCTTTCTTT. Its translation is CASSSTQGGIKAFF. The rearrangement joins TRBV5-1 to TRBJ1-1, with D possibly being TRBD1 (6 bases). Germline V gene lookup returns CDR1 SGHRS and CDR2 YFSETQ. This CDR3 comprises 14 residues. V was clipped by 3 bases and J by 9 bases, with 18 bases between them.